The table lists the clone carrying this T cell receptor beta chain with a count of one. Original processing notes: How many nucleated cells were present was estimated from reference gene primer amplification. Libraries were prepared by immunoSEQ multiplex PCR; TCRdb keeps only in-frame clonotypes and omits some of them. That table supplies the V and J calls and clone size; D and trimming were determined from the DNA. The table records about 380,000 clones, 70% to 85% of them present only once. This entry belongs to a study of blood T cell repertoires in COVID-19. Study-wide context: Sample material is recorded as cDNA or gDNA derived from T cells, B-cell-depleted T cells, or PBMCs.

V lost 2 bases to trimming and J lost 8 bases; unmatched junction nucleotides: 15. This CDR3 contains 17 residues. Germline loops: CDR1 GTSNPN, CDR2 SVGIG (reference sequence). Specimen: peripheral blood. The receptor was derived from a human donor with acute or convalescent COVID-19. The donor label of this sample is uncertain. The rearrangement joins TRBV30 to TRBJ2-1; 10 bases fit TRBD2. The CDR3 spells CAWSSSGSHRSYYEQFF. In nucleotides, the CDR3 is TGTGCCTGGAGTTCTAGCGGGAGTCACCGGAGTTACTATGAGCAGTTCTTC.